Following are 12 T cell receptor beta chains from one sample sequenced in a study of cytomegalovirus exposure and HLA in healthy donors. Sequencing used immunoSEQ multiplex PCR; TCRdb keeps in-frame clones, though not all of them. Here the sample spans about 130,000 clones, approximately 95% being singletons. Sequenced input: PBMCs. The receptors come from a man aged 18 to 30 in good health and CMV-seronegative.

The CDR3 sequence: CSAHGSDTQYF. The CDR3 nucleotides are TGCAGTGCTCACGGGTCGGATACGCAGTATTTT. The chain joins TRBV20-1 to TRBJ2-3; D unresolved. The CDR3 contains 11 residues. Germline V gene sequence: CDR1 DFQATT, CDR2 SNEGSKA (reference sequence). Trimming left V 5 bases short and J 6 bases short, with 9 bases between.

The gene calls are TRBV11-3 and TRBJ2-2; 8 nucleotides align to TRBD2. The CDR3 sequence is 16 residues long. Germline V gene lookup returns CDR1 SGHNT and CDR2 YENEEA. J was trimmed by 4 bases and V by 4 bases; bases with no gene match: 8. The CDR3 coding sequence is TGTGCCAGCAGCTCCCCCGGGGGGGAGGCCACCGGGGAGCTGTTTTTT. It codes for CASSSPGGEATGELFF.

This clone was detected once. The V gene is TRBV4-1, the J gene TRBJ2-7; D perhaps matches TRBD2 (5 bases). This CDR3 has 17 amino acids. Germline V gene data show CDR1 as MGHRA and CDR2 as YSYEKL. V was cut by 3 bases and J by 1 base, with 19 bases left in between. Here the CDR3 DNA reads TGCGCCAGCAGCCAGGTTGGTAAGGACTTTGAGTCCTACGAGCAGTACTTC. Translation gives CASSQVGKDFESYEQYF.

CDR3 region: CSAPGREFGINEQFF. The CDR3 DNA is TGCAGCGCCCCCGGGCGGGAGTTCGGAATCAATGAGCAGTTCTTC. The J gene is TRBJ2-1, the V gene TRBV29-1; 7 nucleotides match TRBD2. The V gene's germline CDR1 is SQVTM and CDR2 ANQGSEA. V trimming: 7 bases; J trimming: 6 bases; junction bases outside the gene matches: 15. The CDR3 contains 15 residues.

The genes are TRBV30 and TRBJ1-1; TRBD1 matches at 8 bases. There are 14 residues in the CDR3. The ends lost 0 bases at V and 4 bases at J; junction bases unmatched: 4. The germline V gene encodes CDR1 GTSNPN and CDR2 SVGIG (reference sequence). The CDR3 loop reads CAWSVLQGGTEAFF. The DNA for the CDR3 is TGTGCCTGGAGTGTACTACAGGGGGGCACTGAAGCTTTCTTT.

DNA for the CDR3: TGTGCCAGCAGCTGGGGCGGGACAGGGGAAGAGACCCAGTACTTC. This sequence encodes CASSWGGTGEETQYF. The chain is built from TRBV7-2 and TRBJ2-5; TRBD1 aligns across 10 bases. J lost 3 bases, V lost 4 bases, and 5 bases had no gene match. CDR1 is SGHTA, CDR2 FQGNSA, per germline. The CDR3 has 15 residues. The full variable domain, with the rest looked up from reference TRBV7-2 and TRBJ2-5, is GAGVSQSPSNKVTEKGKDVELRCDPISGHTALYWYRQSLGQGLEFLIYFQGNSAPDKSGLPSDRFSAERTGGSVSTLTIQRTQQEDSAVYLCASSWGGTGEETQYFGPGTRLLVL.

The V call is TRBV4-3, the J call TRBJ1-2, with TRBD1 identical over 7 bases. Germline lookup yields CDR1 LGHNA and CDR2 YSLEER. CDR3 length: 14 amino acids. V dropped 4 bases and J dropped 3; count of bases not matched to a gene: 5. CDR3 DNA: TGCGCCAGCAGCCCAGGGGGGCAAGACTATGGCTACACCTTC. Protein product: CASSPGGQDYGYTF.

The V call is TRBV6-1, the J call TRBJ2-7, with no clear D. V was clipped by 0 bases and J by 0 bases, with 9 bases between them. Per the germline V gene, CDR1 is MNHNS and CDR2 is SASEGT. The CDR3 runs to 15 residues. This CDR3 reads CASSEAVPSSYEQYF. CDR3 DNA: TGTGCCAGCAGTGAAGCAGTACCCAGCTCCTACGAGCAGTACTTC.

The V and J genes are TRBV7-9 and TRBJ1-2; tentative D call: TRBD1 (6 bases). This CDR3 has 16 amino acids. Germline V gene sequence: CDR1 SEHNR, CDR2 FQNEAQ (reference sequence). Trimming left V 5 bases short and J 2 bases short, with 18 bases between. The CDR3 reads CASSQPGSGQNYGYTF. The CDR3 DNA reads as TGTGCCAGCAGCCAACCCGGCTCGGGACAAAACTATGGCTACACCTTC. The complete variable domain, with remaining parts taken from reference TRBV7-9 and TRBJ1-2, reads DTGVSQNPRHKITKRGQNVTFRCDPISEHNRLYWYRQTLGQGPEFLTYFQNEAQLEKSRLLSDRFSAERPKGSFSTLEIQRTEQGDSAMYLCASSQPGSGQNYGYTFGSGTRLTVV.

As DNA, the CDR3 is TGTGCCAGCAGTTTCTGGGGCGCTAGAAACACAGATACGCAGTATTTT. Its translation is CASSFWGARNTDTQYF. This chain joins TRBV6-5 and TRBJ2-3, with D possibly being TRBD1 (5 bases). The germline V gene has CDR1 MNHEY and CDR2 SVGAGI. V lost 4 bases, J lost 2 bases, and 16 bases lay in between. The length of the CDR3 is 16 residues.

The V gene is TRBV28, the J gene TRBJ2-3; D possibly corresponds to TRBD1 (6 bases). The germline V gene has CDR1 MDHEN and CDR2 SYDVKM. Trimming stripped 2 bases from V and 0 bases from J, with 9 bases between. This CDR3 region has 15 residues. The CDR3 coding sequence is TGTGCCAGCAGTTTAAATGGACAGAGCACAGATACGCAGTATTTT. Amino acid sequence: CASSLNGQSTDTQYF. The full variable domain, completed using reference TRBV28 and TRBJ2-3, is DVKVTQSSRYLVKRTGEKVFLECVQDMDHENMFWYRQDPGLGLRLIYFSYDVKMKEKGDIPEGYSVSREKKERFSLILESASTNQTSMYLCASSLNGQSTDTQYFGPGTRLTVL.

This clone was observed a few times. This chain connects TRBV27 to TRBJ2-1; D might be TRBD2 (6 bases). The germline V gene has CDR1 MNHEY and CDR2 SMNVEV (reference sequence). The V and J ends lost 3 bases and 7 bases respectively, with 19 bases between them. CDR3 length: 16 amino acids. The CDR3 loop reads CASSFPGRQGGNEQFF. CDR3 nucleotides: TGTGCCAGCAGTTTCCCTGGGAGGCAGGGCGGGAATGAGCAGTTCTTC.